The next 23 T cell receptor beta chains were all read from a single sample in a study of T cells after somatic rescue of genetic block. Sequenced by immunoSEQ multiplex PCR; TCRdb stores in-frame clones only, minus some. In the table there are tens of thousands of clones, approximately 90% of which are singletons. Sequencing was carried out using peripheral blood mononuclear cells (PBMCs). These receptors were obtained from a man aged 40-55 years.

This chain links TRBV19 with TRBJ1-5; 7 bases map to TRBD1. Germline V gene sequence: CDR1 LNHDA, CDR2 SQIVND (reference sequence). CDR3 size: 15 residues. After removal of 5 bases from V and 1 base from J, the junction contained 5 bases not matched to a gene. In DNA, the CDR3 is TGTGCCAGTAGTCCCCTGGACAGGAGCAATCAGCCCCAGCATTTT. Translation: CASSPLDRSNQPQHF.

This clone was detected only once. Written as DNA, the CDR3 is TGTGCCTGGAACACGAGGGACAAGGGAAACACCATATATTTT. Protein product: CAWNTRDKGNTIYF. The rearrangement links TRBV30 to TRBJ1-3, with D possibly matching TRBD1 (6 bases). Germline V CDR1 and CDR2: GTSNPN, SVGIG (reference sequence). This CDR3 has 14 amino acids. Trimming took 4 bases from V and 4 from J, leaving 14 bases between them.

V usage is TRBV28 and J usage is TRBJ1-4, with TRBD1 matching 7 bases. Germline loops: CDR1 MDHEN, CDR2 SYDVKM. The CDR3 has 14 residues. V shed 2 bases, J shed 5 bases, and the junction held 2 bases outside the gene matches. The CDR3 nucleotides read TGTGCCAGCAGTTTAATACAGGGGAATGAAAAACTGTTTTTT. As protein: CASSLIQGNEKLFF.

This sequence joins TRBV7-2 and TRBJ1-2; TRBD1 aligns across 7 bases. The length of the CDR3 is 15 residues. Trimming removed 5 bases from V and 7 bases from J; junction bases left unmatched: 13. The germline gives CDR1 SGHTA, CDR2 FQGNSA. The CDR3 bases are TGTGCCAGCAGCCCCTACGGGACAGTCGAGGGTGGCTACACCTTC. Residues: CASSPYGTVEGGYTF. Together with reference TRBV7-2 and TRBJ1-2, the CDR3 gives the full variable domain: GAGVSQSPSNKVTEKGKDVELRCDPISGHTALYWYRQSLGQGLEFLIYFQGNSAPDKSGLPSDRFSAERTGGSVSTLTIQRTQQEDSAVYLCASSPYGTVEGGYTFGSGTRLTVV.

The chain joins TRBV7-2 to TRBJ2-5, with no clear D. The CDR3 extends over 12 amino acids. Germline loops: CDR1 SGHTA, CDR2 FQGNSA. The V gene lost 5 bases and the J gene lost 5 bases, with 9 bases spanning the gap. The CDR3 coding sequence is TGTGCCAGCAGCCCACAAGTTGAGACCCAGTACTTC. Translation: CASSPQVETQYF.

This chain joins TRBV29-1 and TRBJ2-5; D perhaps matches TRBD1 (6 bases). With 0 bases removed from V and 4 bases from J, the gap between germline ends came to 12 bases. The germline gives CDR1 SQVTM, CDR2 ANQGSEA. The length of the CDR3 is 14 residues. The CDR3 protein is CSVEDPTRGETQYF. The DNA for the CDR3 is TGCAGCGTTGAAGATCCCACCAGGGGAGAGACCCAGTACTTC.

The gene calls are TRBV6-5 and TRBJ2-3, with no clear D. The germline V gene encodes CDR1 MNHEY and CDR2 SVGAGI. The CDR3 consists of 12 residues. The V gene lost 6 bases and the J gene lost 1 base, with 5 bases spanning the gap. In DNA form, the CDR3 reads TGTGCCAGCAGCCGAGGCACAGATACGCAGTATTTT. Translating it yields CASSRGTDTQYF.

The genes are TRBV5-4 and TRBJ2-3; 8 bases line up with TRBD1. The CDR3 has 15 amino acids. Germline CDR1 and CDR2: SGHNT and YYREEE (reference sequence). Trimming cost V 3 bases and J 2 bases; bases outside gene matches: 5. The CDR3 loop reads CASSSRGRDTDTQYF. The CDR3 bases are TGTGCCAGCAGCTCCAGGGGGCGGGACACAGATACGCAGTATTTT.

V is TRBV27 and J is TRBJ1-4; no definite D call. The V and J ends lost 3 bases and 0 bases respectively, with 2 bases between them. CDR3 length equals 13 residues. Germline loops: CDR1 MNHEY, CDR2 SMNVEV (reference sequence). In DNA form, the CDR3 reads TGTGCCAGCAGTTTGACAACTAATGAAAAACTGTTTTTT. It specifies CASSLTTNEKLFF.

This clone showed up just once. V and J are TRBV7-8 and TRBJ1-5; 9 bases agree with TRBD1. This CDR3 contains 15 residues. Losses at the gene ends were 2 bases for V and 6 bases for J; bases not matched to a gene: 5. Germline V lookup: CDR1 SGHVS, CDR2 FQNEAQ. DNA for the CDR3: TGTGCCAGCAGCTTATCCGGGACAGGGACTCAGCCCCAGCATTTT. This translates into CASSLSGTGTQPQHF.

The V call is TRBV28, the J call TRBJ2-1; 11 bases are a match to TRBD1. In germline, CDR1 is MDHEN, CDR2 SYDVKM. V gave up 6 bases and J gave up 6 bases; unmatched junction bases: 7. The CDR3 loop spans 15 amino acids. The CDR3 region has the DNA TGTGCCAGCAGCTTCAGGGACAGGGGGTTCAATGAGCAGTTCTTC. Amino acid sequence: CASSFRDRGFNEQFF.

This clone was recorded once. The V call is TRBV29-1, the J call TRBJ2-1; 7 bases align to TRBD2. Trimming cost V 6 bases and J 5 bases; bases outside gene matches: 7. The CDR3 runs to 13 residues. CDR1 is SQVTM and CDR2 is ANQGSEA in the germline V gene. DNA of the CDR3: TGCAGCGTCGGGGCCGCGGGGGACAATGAGCAGTTCTTC. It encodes CSVGAAGDNEQFF.

In DNA, the CDR3 is TGCAGCACCCCAGCACAGGGAGGAGGTAGCTCCTACAATGAGCAGTTCTTC. Its translation is CSTPAQGGGSSYNEQFF. This sequence joins TRBV29-1 and TRBJ2-1, with D perhaps matching TRBD1 or TRBD2 (6 bases each). The germline V gene encodes CDR1 SQVTM and CDR2 ANQGSEA. The V end was cut by 8 bases, the J end by 0 bases, with 23 bases between. This CDR3 comprises 17 residues.

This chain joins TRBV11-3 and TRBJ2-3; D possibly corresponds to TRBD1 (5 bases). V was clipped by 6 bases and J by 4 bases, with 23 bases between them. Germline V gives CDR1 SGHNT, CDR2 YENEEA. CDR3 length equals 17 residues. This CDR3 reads CASSPGLRTQGSDTQYF. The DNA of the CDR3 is TGTGCCAGCAGTCCGGGCCTTCGGACCCAGGGTTCAGATACGCAGTATTTT. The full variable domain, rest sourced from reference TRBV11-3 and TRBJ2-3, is EAGVVQSPRYKIIEKKQPVAFWCNPISGHNTLYWYLQNLGQGPELLIRYENEEAVDDSQLPKDRFSAERLKGVDSTLKIQPAELGDSAVYLCASSPGLRTQGSDTQYFGPGTRLTVL.

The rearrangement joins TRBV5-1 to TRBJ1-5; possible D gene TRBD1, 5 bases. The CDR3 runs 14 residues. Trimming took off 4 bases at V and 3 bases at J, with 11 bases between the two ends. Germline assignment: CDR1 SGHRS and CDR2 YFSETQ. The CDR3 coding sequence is TGCGCCAGCAGCCAGGAGGGACTCAATCAGCCCCAGCATTTT. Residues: CASSQEGLNQPQHF.

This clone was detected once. The CDR3 sequence: CASSLKGRVNTEAFF. The CDR3 DNA reads as TGTGCCAGCAGCTTAAAGGGACGGGTGAACACTGAAGCTTTCTTT. V gene TRBV7-9 combines with J gene TRBJ1-1, with D maybe TRBD1 (5 bases). The CDR3 runs to 15 residues. Trimming took 2 bases from V and 0 from J, leaving 10 bases between them. Germline V gene lookup returns CDR1 SEHNR and CDR2 FQNEAQ (reference sequence).

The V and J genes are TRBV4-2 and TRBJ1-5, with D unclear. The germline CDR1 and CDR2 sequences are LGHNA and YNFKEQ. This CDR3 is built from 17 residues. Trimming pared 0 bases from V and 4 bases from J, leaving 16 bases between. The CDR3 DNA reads TGTGCCAGCAGCCAAGAACCGTCATTATCGAGGAATCAGCCCCAGCATTTT. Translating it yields CASSQEPSLSRNQPQHF.

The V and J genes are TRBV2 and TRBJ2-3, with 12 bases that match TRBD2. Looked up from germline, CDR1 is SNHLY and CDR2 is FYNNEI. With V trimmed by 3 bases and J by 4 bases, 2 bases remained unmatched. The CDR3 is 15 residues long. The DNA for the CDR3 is TGTGCCAGCAGTGACGGACTAGCGGGATCAGATACGCAGTATTTT. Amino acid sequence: CASSDGLAGSDTQYF.

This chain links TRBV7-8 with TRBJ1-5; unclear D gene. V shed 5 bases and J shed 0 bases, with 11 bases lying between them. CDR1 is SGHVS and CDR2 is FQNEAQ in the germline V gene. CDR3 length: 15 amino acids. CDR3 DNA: TGTGCCAGCAGCGCTAGTCGGACTAGCAATCAGCCCCAGCATTTT. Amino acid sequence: CASSASRTSNQPQHF.

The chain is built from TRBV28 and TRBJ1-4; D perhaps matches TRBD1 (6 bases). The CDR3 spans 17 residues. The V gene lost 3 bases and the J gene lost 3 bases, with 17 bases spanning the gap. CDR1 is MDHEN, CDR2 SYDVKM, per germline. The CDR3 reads CASSLLFRTASNEKLFF. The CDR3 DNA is TGTGCCAGCAGTTTGCTATTTAGGACAGCCTCTAATGAAAAACTGTTTTTT.

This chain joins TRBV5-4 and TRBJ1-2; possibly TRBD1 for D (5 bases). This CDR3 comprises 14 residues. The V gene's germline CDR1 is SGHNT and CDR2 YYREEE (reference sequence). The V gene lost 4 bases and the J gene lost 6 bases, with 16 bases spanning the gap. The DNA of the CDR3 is TGTGCCAGCAGCCCGGGACTTTTGGGGGATGGCTACACCTTC. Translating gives CASSPGLLGDGYTF. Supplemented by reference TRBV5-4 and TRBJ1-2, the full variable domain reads ETGVTQSPTHLIKTRGQQVTLRCSSQSGHNTVSWYQQALGQGPQFIFQYYREEENGRGNFPPRFSGLQFPNYSSELNVNALELDDSALYLCASSPGLLGDGYTFGSGTRLTVV.

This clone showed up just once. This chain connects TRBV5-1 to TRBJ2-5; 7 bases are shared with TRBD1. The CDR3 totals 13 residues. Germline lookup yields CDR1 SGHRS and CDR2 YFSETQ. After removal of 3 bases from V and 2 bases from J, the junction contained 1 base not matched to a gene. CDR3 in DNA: TGCGCCAGCAGCTCGGGACAGCAAGAGACCCAGTACTTC. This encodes CASSSGQQETQYF.

Here the CDR3 reads CASSLAQTYEQYF. The CDR3, as DNA: TGTGCCAGCAGCTTGGCCCAAACCTACGAGCAGTACTTC. The chain couples TRBV5-5 to TRBJ2-7; unclear D gene. Trimming cost V 0 bases and J 2 bases, with 6 bases left between them. The germline V gene encodes CDR1 SGHKS and CDR2 YYEKEE (reference sequence). This CDR3 region has 13 residues.